The source of this T cell receptor (beta chain) is a study of shared clonotypes between healthy human individuals (dated by TCRdb to about 2020). A note on the overall study: A few men and a couple of women, aged 18 to 49 years, made up the cohort. Per donor, leukapheresis produced somewhere between about 0.9 and 10 billion PBMCs. Different laboratories and diverse techniques were used to prepare libraries and sequence TCR repertoires, to increase sequencing depth and limit assay-specific biases. For each donor, three plates each were used for CD4 naive and CD4 memory, two plates were used for CD8 naive, and one plate was used for CD8 memory. To estimate repertoire size and how much clonotypes are shared between individuals, the study performed deep sequencing of blood TCR repertoires from about five healthy adults. Overall results and qualifications from the work: Larger estimated clonotype richness was generally found for naive subsets than for memory subsets. Sampling was restricted to blood, and TCR repertoires in tissues likely differ from the TCR repertoires found in blood. The genetic and exposure-history diversity represented was limited by the small number of donors. Higher generation probabilities were observed for clonotypes shared by all four sorted-subset donors than for non-shared clonotypes. Based on pairwise subsampling, the degree of clonotype sharing among donors was expected to be affected by sequencing depth. Even with the large sequencing depth, rarefaction of the sorted-subset datasets indicated that sequencing was incomplete. When a handful of donors were compared, the shared fraction of clonotypes was about 5% for naive CD4, 3.5% to 4% for naive CD8, 2% to 2.5% for memory CD4, and 0.4% for memory CD8.

The donors were healthy, HIV-negative adults with no recently reported acute infections or vaccinations. Every donor was a Caucasian adult residing in Nashville, Tennessee, USA. CD8 memory samples consisted of magnetically selected CD45RO+ cells combined with CCR7-negative CD45RA+ effector memory (TemRA) cells. Blood was collected by leukapheresis, and PBMCs were isolated by Ficoll-Histopaque density gradient centrifugation and then cryopreserved in liquid nitrogen vapor phase. Analytical flow cytometry was used to check the purity and quantity of each magnetically sorted T cell population. Genomic DNA was isolated from every sorted fraction and measured by UV absorbance on a Nanodrop 2000c. Concerning this clone itself: The antigen it recognizes is unknown. Base quality data are lacking; no much larger clone is found one base away.

V is pared back by 3 bases and J by 0 bases, with 0 bases lying between the germline termini. The CDR3, from cysteine to phenylalanine, totals 12 residues. The retained sequence is limited to the CDR3, 36 bases, with the frame set at the first base. Per the germline V gene, ENHRY is the CDR1 and SYGVKD is the CDR2. Using the deep immunoSEQ assay, multiplex PCR amplified TCR CDR3 regions from genomic DNA. Extracted genomic DNA from each cell subset was spread evenly across all wells of several immunoSEQ 96-well plates, with each plate serving as a replicate. Each replicate PCR for sorted subsets received about 220 ng genomic DNA, equal to tens of thousands of T cell genomes. Purified libraries were measured with a Qubit 3.0 fluorometer, size-checked on a Bioanalyzer 2100, and measured again with the KAPA Library Quantification kit. Every immunoSEQ 96-well plate was sequenced on a dedicated single-read 150-cycle Illumina NextSeq 550 flow cell. As for the original processing: Because the immunoSEQ output included only junctional sequences and no quality scores, the filtering could not be the same as the filtering used for full-length reads. To assign V/J genes and CDR3, sequences were annotated against IMGT germline references using PyIR, a Python wrapper for IgBLAST v1.9. Reads with weak V/J assignments (E-value above 1e-6), missing CDR3, stop codons, out-of-frame junctions, or ambiguous translated residues were removed. V3J clonotypes were defined by identical inferred V gene, J gene, and CDR3 amino acid sequence. Percentage overlap between repertoires was calculated by dividing the number of shared unique clonotypes by the size of the smaller repertoire. Repertoire richness was assessed with RTK rarefaction, the Chao1 estimator, and Recon v2.1 estimates of unobserved clonotypes. OLGA was used to compute generation probabilities for all TCRbeta clonotypes that the gDNA method yielded from a few donors. TCRdb provides this immuneACCESS table in a form limited to in-frame rearrangements. Some clones are lacking; in checked studies, under half of them reflect an unresolved V gene, and why the rest are absent is not known. V and J calls plus clone size are reproduced from that table; the DNA served to infer D and trimming. The sample has roughly 320,000 clones on record, around 90% of them singletons. The biggest ten clones account for about 16% of the sample.

The sequence was collected from a man between 18 and 35 years old in good health. Sequences were obtained from memory CD8+ T cells sorted from blood. This specimen's cell subset or site label, interpreted: CD45RO+ cells pooled with CCR7-negative TemRA cells. Here the chain combines TRBV10-3 and TRBJ1-5; the D gene is unclear. The CDR3 reads as follows: CAISDSNQPQHF. In nucleotides, the sequence is TGTGCCATCAGTGATAGCAATCAGCCCCAGCATTTT.